Below are 12 T cell receptor beta chains sequenced from a single sample in a study of blood T cell repertoires in COVID-19. Profiling relied on immunoSEQ multiplex PCR, and the TCRdb table lists in-frame clones only, not all of them. Of a few hundred thousand clones listed, more than 75% are singletons. The specimen was PBMCs or T cells enriched from blood (not recorded which). The receptor set was obtained from a woman between 40 and 50 years old with acute COVID-19.

Ten or more counts support this clone. The chain links TRBV7-8 to TRBJ2-7; no definite D call. V shed 5 bases and J shed 3 bases, with 8 bases lying between them. CDR1 is SGHVS and CDR2 is FQNEAQ in the germline V gene. The CDR3 has 12 residues. DNA for the CDR3: TGTGCCAGCAGCCACCAGGACTACGAGCAGTACTTC. It codes for CASSHQDYEQYF.

This clone was detected only a few times. The genes are TRBV30 and TRBJ1-3; D is perhaps TRBD1 (5 bases). Trimming left V 1 base short and J 3 bases short, with 7 bases between. The CDR3 consists of 13 residues. Germline loops: CDR1 GTSNPN, CDR2 SVGIG (reference sequence). CDR3 nucleotide sequence: TGTGCCTGGAGTGCAGGGAATGGAAACACCATATATTTT. Its protein is CAWSAGNGNTIYF.

This clone occurred many times. Additional DNA sequences in this sample encode the identical CDR3. This chain uses TRBV6-4 with TRBJ2-2, with 8 bases aligning to TRBD1. Losses at the gene ends were 9 bases for V and 1 base for J; bases not matched to a gene: 4. CDR1 MRHNA and CDR2 SNTAGT come from the germline V gene. The CDR3 covers 14 residues. In DNA, the CDR3 is TGTGCCAGTCGGGGGACAGGGAACACCGGGGAGCTGTTTTTT. Translated: CASRGTGNTGELFF.

The genes are TRBV30 and TRBJ1-5, with a tentative D call TRBD1 (5 bases). The CDR3 runs to 13 residues. In germline, CDR1 is GTSNPN, CDR2 SVGIG (reference sequence). V was clipped by 3 bases and J by 0 bases, with 6 bases between them. The CDR3 is CAWRTASNQPQHF. The CDR3 DNA reads as TGTGCCTGGAGGACAGCTAGCAATCAGCCCCAGCATTTT.

This chain uses TRBV28 with TRBJ1-2; D is ambiguous. Germline V gives CDR1 MDHEN, CDR2 SYDVKM. Trimming pared 7 bases from V and 8 bases from J, leaving 20 bases between. The CDR3 spans 14 residues. Written as DNA, the CDR3 is TGTGCCAGCAACCCGAACTCAATCATGGAGGGCTACACCTTC. It specifies CASNPNSIMEGYTF.

This clone was observed once. J is TRBJ2-1 and V is TRBV11-3; TRBD2 matches 8 bases. The V and J ends lost 4 bases and 7 bases, in that order; junction bases with no gene match: 12. Germline lookup yields CDR1 SGHNT and CDR2 YENEEA. The length of the CDR3 is 16 residues. This CDR3 reads CASSSSYGGAGNEQFF. The CDR3 DNA follows: TGTGCCAGCAGCTCCTCTTACGGGGGGGCTGGGAATGAGCAGTTCTTC.

This clone was seen ten or more times. This sequence joins TRBV6-4 and TRBJ1-2, with D maybe TRBD1 (6 bases). The V end was cut by 3 bases, the J end by 0 bases, with 11 bases between. Germline CDR1 reads MRHNA; CDR2 reads SNTAGT. CDR3 length equals 15 residues. Written as DNA, the CDR3 is TGTGCCAGCAGTGAAACAGGGATAGCTAACTATGGCTACACCTTC. This translates into CASSETGIANYGYTF.

The chain employs TRBV2 and TRBJ2-1; the D gene is possibly TRBD1 (5 bases). Germline assignment: CDR1 SNHLY and CDR2 FYNNEI. Trimming pared 6 bases from V and 15 bases from J, leaving 15 bases between. The CDR3 consists of 11 residues. CDR3 protein: CASRLQGRLFF. For the CDR3, the DNA is TGTGCCAGCAGACTCCAGGGAAGGCTGTTCTTC.

The chain links TRBV2 to TRBJ1-4, with D perhaps matching TRBD1 (5 bases). The V end lost 4 bases, the J end lost 5 bases, and 14 bases lay between the germline ends. This CDR3 spans 15 amino acids. Germline V lookup: CDR1 SNHLY, CDR2 FYNNEI. Written as DNA, the CDR3 is TGTGCCAGCAGTGGTGACAGAGGCCCCAATGAAAAACTGTTTTTT. Translation: CASSGDRGPNEKLFF. Variable domain in full (rest from reference TRBV2 and TRBJ1-4): EPEVTQTPSHQVTQMGQEVILRCVPISNHLYFYWYRQILGQKVEFLVSFYNNEISEKSEIFDDQFSVERPDGSNFTLKIRSTKLEDSAMYFCASSGDRGPNEKLFFGSGTQLSVL.

The chain has TRBV5-1 and TRBJ1-5, with TRBD1 matching over 10 bases. Trimming cost V 4 bases and J 2 bases; bases outside gene matches: 3. Germline assignment: CDR1 SGHRS and CDR2 YFSETQ. This CDR3 has 15 residues. The CDR3 nucleotides are TGCGCCAGCAGCCCCGGGACAGGGGGCAATCAGCCCCAGCATTTT. Residues: CASSPGTGGNQPQHF.

This clone was counted a single time. The V call is TRBV7-9, the J call TRBJ2-6; no firm D call. Germline lookup yields CDR1 SEHNR and CDR2 FQNEAQ (reference sequence). The CDR3 is made up of 12 amino acids. V shed 4 bases and J shed 11 bases, with 9 bases lying between them. The DNA of the CDR3 is TGTGCCAGCAGCTACCTACGGGACGTCCTGACTTTC. It encodes CASSYLRDVLTF.

This rearrangement joins TRBV5-1 to TRBJ1-4; D unclear. Per the germline V gene, CDR1 is SGHRS and CDR2 is YFSETQ. V was shortened by 5 bases and J by 4 bases, with 18 bases between the two germline ends. The CDR3 sequence is 16 residues long. The DNA of the CDR3 is TGCGCCAGCAGACTCTACGACACGGCGGGTAATGAAAAACTGTTTTTT. Translation gives CASRLYDTAGNEKLFF.